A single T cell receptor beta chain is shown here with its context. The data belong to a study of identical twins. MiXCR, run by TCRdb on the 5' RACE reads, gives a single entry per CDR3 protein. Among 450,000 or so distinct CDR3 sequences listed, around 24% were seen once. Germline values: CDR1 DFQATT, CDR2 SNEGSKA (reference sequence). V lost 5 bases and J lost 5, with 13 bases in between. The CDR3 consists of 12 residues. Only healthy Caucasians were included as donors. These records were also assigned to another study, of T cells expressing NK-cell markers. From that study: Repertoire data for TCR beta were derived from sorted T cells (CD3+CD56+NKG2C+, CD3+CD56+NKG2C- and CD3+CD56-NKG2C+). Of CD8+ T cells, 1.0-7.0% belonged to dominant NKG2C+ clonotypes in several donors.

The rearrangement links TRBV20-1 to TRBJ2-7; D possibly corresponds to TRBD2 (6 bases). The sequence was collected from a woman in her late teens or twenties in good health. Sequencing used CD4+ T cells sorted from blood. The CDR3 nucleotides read TGCAGTGCTGGACGGGAGCTCCACGAGCAGTACTTC. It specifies CSAGRELHEQYF.